Listed here are 30 T cell receptor beta chains from one sample, sequenced in a study of T cells and Merkel cell carcinoma outcomes (dated by TCRdb to about 2020). The method was the immunoSEQ multiplex PCR assay. This is the immuneACCESS table as TCRdb keeps it, with only in-frame sequences that have V and J called. A part of the clones is gone; compared with another copy, unresolved V genes explain less than half, and the rest is unexplained. Here the sample has several thousand clones; 77% occur a single time. About 6.1% of the sample comes from the top ten. The sample consisted of tumor tissue from Merkel cell carcinoma. The receptors shown here come from a human donor with Merkel cell carcinoma.

The CDR3 spells CASSSTRSQETQYF. The CDR3, as DNA: TGTGCCAGCAGCTCGACTAGATCCCAAGAGACCCAGTACTTC. The J gene is TRBJ2-5, the V gene TRBV11-2; perhaps TRBD2 as D (6 bases). The CDR3 contains 14 residues. The germline V gene has CDR1 SGHAT and CDR2 FQNNGV. Trimming took off 4 bases at V and 1 base at J, with 10 bases between the two ends.

This clone was found once. V is TRBV27 and J is TRBJ2-2, with a weak D call TRBD1 (6 bases). In germline, CDR1 is MNHEY, CDR2 SMNVEV (reference sequence). CDR3 length: 15 amino acids. Trimming pared 2 bases from V and 0 bases from J, leaving 7 bases between. CDR3 sequence: CASSLKGANTGELFF. As DNA, the CDR3 is TGTGCCAGCAGTTTAAAGGGGGCGAACACCGGGGAGCTGTTTTTT.

The V call is TRBV5-1, the J call TRBJ1-2; perhaps TRBD1 as D (5 bases). The CDR3 length is 12 residues. Germline CDR1 reads SGHRS; CDR2 reads YFSETQ. With 0 bases removed from V and 8 bases from J, the gap between germline ends came to 8 bases. The CDR3 loop reads CASSLVGGGYTF. The CDR3 DNA reads TGCGCCAGCAGCTTGGTGGGGGGAGGCTACACCTTC.

The rearrangement uses TRBV18 and TRBJ2-7; 9 positions agree with TRBD1. CDR1 is KGHSH and CDR2 is LQKENI in the germline V gene. The CDR3 consists of 15 residues. V lost 8 bases, J lost 5 bases, and 13 bases stayed unmatched. In nucleotides, the CDR3 is TGTGCCAGCGACCGAGGGGGACAGGGCAGAAACGAGCAGTACTTC. Protein product: CASDRGGQGRNEQYF.

The chain uses TRBV11-2 and TRBJ2-7, with 11 bases that match TRBD2. The trim removed 5 bases at V and 2 bases at J, leaving 8 bases unmatched. Looked up from germline, CDR1 is SGHAT and CDR2 is FQNNGV. This CDR3 comprises 16 residues. CDR3 sequence (DNA): TGTGCCAGCAGCCGCACTCTAGCGGGAGGTGCCTACGAGCAGTACTTC. This gives the protein CASSRTLAGGAYEQYF.

V and J are TRBV28 and TRBJ1-5; D ambiguous. V was clipped by 6 bases and J by 1 base, with 4 bases between them. Germline V gives CDR1 MDHEN, CDR2 SYDVKM. This CDR3 has 12 residues. CDR3 sequence: CASRPSNQPQHF. The CDR3 DNA is TGTGCCAGCAGGCCCAGCAATCAGCCCCAGCATTTT.

CDR3 amino acids: CASSLTGTYGYTF. Here the CDR3 DNA reads TGTGCCAGCAGCTTGACAGGGACCTATGGCTACACCTTC. The J gene is TRBJ1-2, the V gene TRBV11-1; 7 bases are a match to TRBD1. Germline values: CDR1 SGHAT, CDR2 FQDESV (reference sequence). V gave up 3 bases and J gave up 4 bases; unmatched junction bases: 2. This CDR3 spans 13 amino acids.

The chain couples TRBV19 to TRBJ1-1; tentative D call: TRBD1 (5 bases). The germline V gene has CDR1 LNHDA and CDR2 SQIVND (reference sequence). The CDR3 length is 14 residues. V was trimmed by 3 bases and J by 4 bases, leaving 12 bases between them. DNA for the CDR3: TGTGCCAGTAGTATGTGGGGCTTGGGCACTGAAGCTTTCTTT. The encoded protein is CASSMWGLGTEAFF.

V is TRBV28 and J is TRBJ2-1; 8 nucleotides agree with TRBD2. Germline CDR1 is MDHEN and CDR2 is SYDVKM. Germline trimming cut 5 bases from V and 6 bases from J; bases unmatched to any gene: 9. This CDR3 has 15 residues. The DNA for the CDR3 is TGTGCCAGCAGTCTTTCGGGACTAGTAGGCAATGAGCAGTTCTTC. It is translated as CASSLSGLVGNEQFF.

V and J are TRBV7-9 and TRBJ2-5; D unresolved. V lost 1 base to trimming and J lost 9 bases, with 6 bases between them. The CDR3 loop spans 11 amino acids. Per germline, CDR1 SEHNR and CDR2 FQNEAQ (reference sequence). The CDR3 reads CASSLDRAQYF. DNA for the CDR3: TGTGCCAGCAGCTTAGATCGGGCCCAGTACTTC.

V gene TRBV5-4 combines with J gene TRBJ1-4; 7 bases align to TRBD1. The V gene end was trimmed by 2 bases and the J gene end by 8 bases; junction bases not matched to a gene: 6. The germline gives CDR1 SGHNT, CDR2 YYREEE (reference sequence). The CDR3 totals 14 residues. The CDR3 coding sequence is TGTGCCAGCAGCTTAGGGGGCAGTGGCGAAAAACTGTTTTTT. This codes for CASSLGGSGEKLFF. Using reference TRBV5-4 and TRBJ1-4 for the parts outside the CDR3, the full variable domain is ETGVTQSPTHLIKTRGQQVTLRCSSQSGHNTVSWYQQALGQGPQFIFQYYREEENGRGNFPPRFSGLQFPNYSSELNVNALELDDSALYLCASSLGGSGEKLFFGSGTQLSVL.

This clone has more than one count but fewer than ten. The gene calls are TRBV19 and TRBJ2-5; TRBD1 agrees at 9 bases. Germline trimming cut 5 bases from V and 4 bases from J; bases unmatched to any gene: 5. The CDR3 runs 14 residues. CDR1 and CDR2 from the germline V gene are LNHDA and SQIVND (reference sequence). DNA of the CDR3: TGTGCCAGTAGTGCCAACAGGGGGCCAGAGACCCAGTACTTC. Amino acids: CASSANRGPETQYF.

Comments on this clone: Other DNA sequences of this sample code for an identical CDR3. The rearrangement uses TRBV5-1 and TRBJ2-7, with D tentatively TRBD2 (5 bases). This CDR3 has 14 residues. V shed 0 bases and J shed 4 bases, with 11 bases lying between them. Germline CDR1 reads SGHRS; CDR2 reads YFSETQ. CDR3 residues: CASSLGNRGYEQYF. CDR3 DNA sequence: TGCGCCAGCAGCTTGGGGAACAGAGGGTACGAGCAGTACTTC. The whole variable domain, remainder taken from reference TRBV5-1 and TRBJ2-7, is KAGVTQTPRYLIKTRGQQVTLSCSPISGHRSVSWYQQTPGQGLQFLFEYFSETQRNKGNFPGRFSGRQFSNSRSEMNVSTLELGDSALYLCASSLGNRGYEQYFGPGTRLTVT.

The rearrangement uses TRBV23-1 and TRBJ1-2; TRBD1 matches at 7 bases. TRBV23-1 counts as an open reading frame of uncertain function. This CDR3 region has 15 residues. With 3 bases clipped from V and 4 bases from J, the junction kept 8 bases outside the gene matches. CDR3 residues: CASSQEQGLSYGYTF. CDR3 DNA sequence: TGCGCCAGCAGTCAGGAACAGGGGTTAAGCTATGGCTACACCTTC.

V is TRBV27 and J is TRBJ2-1; 11 bases fit TRBD2. In germline, CDR1 is MNHEY, CDR2 SMNVEV (reference sequence). With 2 bases clipped from V and 4 bases from J, the junction kept 1 base outside the gene matches. The CDR3 runs to 15 residues. The CDR3 loop is CASSLGTSGYNEQFF. CDR3 coding DNA: TGTGCCAGCAGTTTAGGGACTAGCGGTTACAATGAGCAGTTCTTC.

This clone came up once. The CDR3 bases are TGTGCCAGCACCCCCGGGCTAGCGGGAGGAGAGACCCAGTACTTC. Translated, it gives CASTPGLAGGETQYF. This rearrangement joins TRBV6-6 to TRBJ2-5, with 11 positions matching TRBD2. This CDR3 contains 15 residues. Trimming cost V 7 bases and J 4 bases; bases outside gene matches: 8. The germline V gene has CDR1 MNHNY and CDR2 SVGAGI (reference sequence).

The chain links TRBV11-2 to TRBJ1-5; D not certain. Germline CDR1 reads SGHAT; CDR2 reads FQNNGV. V lost 1 base and J lost 2, with 6 bases in between. The CDR3 sequence is 14 residues long. Written as DNA, the CDR3 is TGTGCCAGCAGCTTAGGTACAGGCAATCAGCCCCAGCATTTT. Protein sequence: CASSLGTGNQPQHF.

The chain joins TRBV29-1 to TRBJ2-3; 8 nucleotides agree with TRBD1. V lost 6 bases, J lost 0 bases, and 8 bases stayed unmatched. The length of the CDR3 is 15 residues. CDR1 and CDR2 (germline): SQVTM, ANQGSEA. CDR3 region: CSVGGQGSSTDTQYF. The CDR3, as DNA: TGCAGCGTGGGAGGACAGGGATCTAGCACAGATACGCAGTATTTT.

The rearrangement uses TRBV27 and TRBJ2-3; TRBD2 is a possible D gene (5 bases). The length of the CDR3 is 15 residues. Trimming took 0 bases from V and 0 from J, leaving 7 bases between them. CDR1 is MNHEY and CDR2 is SMNVEV in the germline V gene (reference sequence). In DNA, the CDR3 is TGTGCCAGCAGTTTATCGAGGGTTAGCACAGATACGCAGTATTTT. This gives the protein CASSLSRVSTDTQYF.

V and J are TRBV5-5 and TRBJ2-7; 7 positions agree with TRBD1. Germline V gene data show CDR1 as SGHKS and CDR2 as YYEKEE (reference sequence). This CDR3 spans 15 amino acids. The trim removed 4 bases at V and 2 bases at J, leaving 9 bases unmatched. CDR3 in DNA: TGTGCCAGCAGCATGGAGGACAGGAGTACCTACGAGCAGTACTTC. Encoded protein: CASSMEDRSTYEQYF. The variable domain in full, completed from reference TRBV5-5 and TRBJ2-7, reads DAGVTQSPTHLIKTRGQQVTLRCSPISGHKSVSWYQQVLGQGPQFIFQYYEKEERGRGNFPDRFSARQFPNYSSELNVNALLLGDSALYLCASSMEDRSTYEQYFGPGTRLTVT.

The V gene is TRBV19, the J gene TRBJ2-1; D unresolved. V was pared by 5 bases and J by 0 bases, with 17 bases between. In germline, CDR1 is LNHDA, CDR2 SQIVND (reference sequence). The CDR3 length is 17 residues. Written as DNA, the CDR3 is TGTGCCAGTAGTCCCACCCTGTCCTCGGGCTCCTACAATGAGCAGTTCTTC. Translated, it gives CASSPTLSSGSYNEQFF.

The chain combines TRBV14 with TRBJ2-7, with 9 positions matching TRBD1. J lost 7 bases, V lost 3 bases, and 7 bases had no gene match. The CDR3 loop spans 14 amino acids. Germline-derived CDR1 and CDR2 are SGHDN and FVKESK. CDR3 sequence reads: CASSQTGTGREQYF. DNA for the CDR3: TGTGCCAGCAGCCAGACCGGGACAGGGCGGGAGCAGTACTTC.

The chain employs TRBV19 and TRBJ2-7; 10 bases align to TRBD2. The V segment lost 7 bases and the J segment 4 bases; nucleotides outside the gene matches: 7. The CDR3 extends over 14 amino acids. CDR1 is LNHDA and CDR2 is SQIVND in the germline V gene (reference sequence). CDR3: CASKDEREGYEQYF. Here the CDR3 DNA reads TGTGCCAGTAAGGATGAGCGGGAGGGTTACGAGCAGTACTTC.

The V and J genes are TRBV5-1 and TRBJ1-1, with 11 bases matching TRBD1. There are 12 residues in the CDR3. In germline, CDR1 is SGHRS, CDR2 YFSETQ. J gave up 10 bases and V 7 bases, and 6 bases lay outside the gene matches. CDR3 sequence reads: CASQGQGVAAFF. In DNA, the CDR3 is TGCGCCAGCCAGGGACAGGGGGTTGCAGCTTTCTTT.

This clone occurred once. V usage is TRBV7-9 and J usage is TRBJ2-1, with D unclear. With 8 bases removed from V and 5 bases from J, the gap between germline ends came to 10 bases. The CDR3 length is 12 residues. The V gene's germline CDR1 is SEHNR and CDR2 FQNEAQ (reference sequence). The CDR3 loop reads CASGILDNEQFF. Written as DNA, the CDR3 is TGTGCCAGCGGCATTCTTGACAATGAGCAGTTCTTC.

This sequence joins TRBV9 and TRBJ2-1, with 9 bases lining up with TRBD1. Looked up from germline, CDR1 is SGDLS and CDR2 is YYNGEE. J lost 6 bases, V lost 3 bases, and 7 bases had no gene match. The CDR3 runs to 15 residues. The CDR3 region is CASSGGGQGGNEQFF. DNA for the CDR3: TGTGCCAGCAGCGGGGGGGGACAGGGTGGCAATGAGCAGTTCTTC.

The chain combines TRBV28 with TRBJ1-4; D is unclear. The V end was cut by 5 bases, the J end by 6 bases, with 16 bases between. The germline V gene has CDR1 MDHEN and CDR2 SYDVKM. The CDR3 extends over 15 amino acids. As DNA, the CDR3 is TGTGCCAGCAGTACTGCCTCCCTGTCATATGAAAAACTGTTTTTT. Translated, it gives CASSTASLSYEKLFF.

The V and J genes are TRBV28 and TRBJ1-1; D ambiguous. V gave up 2 bases and J gave up 3 bases, with 16 bases separating them. Germline CDR1 MDHEN, CDR2 SYDVKM. The CDR3 sequence is 16 residues long. CDR3 DNA: TGTGCCAGCAGTTTAAACCCCCCCGGAAGTTACACTGAAGCTTTCTTT. Its protein product is CASSLNPPGSYTEAFF.

This clone has a handful of counts. This chain uses TRBV5-1 with TRBJ1-1, with 8 bases that match TRBD1. CDR1 and CDR2 from the germline V gene are SGHRS and YFSETQ. V was pared by 4 bases and J by 1 base, with 6 bases of the junction left unmatched. The CDR3 loop spans 15 amino acids. The CDR3 DNA is TGCGCCAGCAGCATGCAGGGGGCGGAGAACACTGAAGCTTTCTTT. It codes for CASSMQGAENTEAFF.

Concerning this clone: Other DNA variants within this sample encode the same CDR3. V gene TRBV30 combines with J gene TRBJ1-1; D may be TRBD1 (6 bases). The germline gives CDR1 GTSNPN, CDR2 SVGIG (reference sequence). Trimming pared 3 bases from V and 7 bases from J, leaving 18 bases between. CDR3 length equals 14 residues. The DNA for the CDR3 is TGTGCCTGGAGATACCCCGGACAGCGGATTGAAGCTTTCTTT. The encoded protein is CAWRYPGQRIEAFF.